This T cell receptor (beta chain) is from a study of monozygotic twins with cystic fibrosis. Study outcomes and limitations: Co-twins had the most similar V usage for 13 of 16 pairs, J for 8. Age, concordance and disease severity did not associate with shared CDR3 numbers. Nucleotide-identical clonotype sharing was significantly higher within monozygotic CF twin pairs than between unrelated CF individuals. Median Simpson clonality of 0.0095 suggested naive T cells predominated.

On this clone itself: Its antigen is unidentified.

The V segment lost 5 bases and the J segment 5 bases; nucleotides outside the gene matches: 7. Germline CDR1 is SGHRS and CDR2 is YFSETQ. The CDR3 runs to 16 residues. TCRdb's table, derived via immunoSEQ multiplex PCR, lists solely in-frame clones and lacks some. This sample carries about 14,000 clones, 75% to 90% of them seen once, and the ten largest clones take about 0.73%. The source material was blood. The origin of this receptor is a boy younger than 18 with cystic fibrosis. This chain connects TRBV5-1 to TRBJ2-3; 14 bases line up with TRBD2. DNA of the CDR3: TGCGCCAGCAGGGCGGGACTAGCGGGAGAGGGAGATACGCAGTATTTT. Its protein product is CASRAGLAGEGDTQYF.